Sequencing of this TCR beta chain was carried out in a study of PD-1 blockade in classical Hodgkin lymphoma. Each and every patient relapsed after autologous stem cell transplantation, and patients got differing brentuximab vedotin exposure. Only in-frame clones appear in the TCRdb table, and some are missing; sequencing was by immunoSEQ multiplex PCR. Found here are some 41,000 clones, roughly four fifths of them singletons; the top ten hold over 9.5%. Source: peripheral blood mononuclear cells (PBMCs), taken at baseline. This sequence originates from a human donor with classical Hodgkin lymphoma.

The CDR3 sequence is CASSQPGTSGSYEQYF. The CDR3 bases are TGCGCCAGCAGCCAACCTGGGACTAGCGGGAGTTACGAGCAGTACTTC. The V and J genes are TRBV4-1 and TRBJ2-7; 14 nucleotides align to TRBD2. Trimming at V came to 2 bases and at J to 4 bases, leaving 4 bases not matched to a gene. Germline V gene sequence: CDR1 MGHRA, CDR2 YSYEKL. This CDR3 is 16 amino acids long.